This is a list of T cell receptor beta chains from one sample in a study of T cell responses to AZD1222 COVID-19 vaccine. Assay: immunoSEQ multiplex PCR; the TCRdb copy retains only in-frame clones and omits some. The sample lists about 160,000 clones, 88% occurring once. Material: peripheral blood, obtained on day 0 of AZD1222 vaccination. These receptors were taken from an adult in good health. CDR3s include the opening cysteine and the closing phenylalanine or tryptophan. A D gene is named only where the DNA matches it firmly. The size entry is marked missing in some rows and otherwise reads once, few, many or a size class.

cdr3_nt,cdr3_aa,j_call,v_call,clone_size,d_call
TGTGCCATCGGCGGGGGCGAAAGGGAAAAACTGTTTTTT,CAIGGGEREKLFF,TRBJ1-4,TRBV28,-,-
TGTGCCAGCAGCTTAGGAGGCGGGACAGGGTCATCAGGGCAGTTCTTC,CASSLGGGTGSSGQFF,TRBJ2-1,TRBV7-2,-,TRBD1
TGTGCCAGCAGCTCCGGGACAAATTCACCCCTCCACTTT,CASSSGTNSPLHF,TRBJ1-6,TRBV5-6,-,-
TGTGCCAGCAGCCTGACAGGGGGGAACACTGAAGCTTTCTTT,CASSLTGGNTEAFF,TRBJ1-1,TRBV28,-,TRBD1
TGCGCCAGCAGGAAGTGGGATTCCTACGAGCAGTACTTC,CASRKWDSYEQYF,TRBJ2-7,TRBV5-1,few,-
TGTGCCAGCAGTTACTTGGGAGTCTATGGCTACACCTTC,CASSYLGVYGYTF,TRBJ1-2,TRBV6-2/TRBV6-3,-,-
TGTGCCAGCAGCCAACTGCCTCATTACACCGGGGAGCTGTTTTTT,CASSQLPHYTGELFF,TRBJ2-2,TRBV7-3,-,-
TGTGCCAGCAGCGTAGGCCGGTTTAATGAAAAACTGTTTTTT,CASSVGRFNEKLFF,TRBJ1-4,TRBV9,once,-
TGTGCCACCAGCAGAGTAGAGACAGGGGTGAGGGAGCCCCAGCATTTT,CATSRVETGVREPQHF,TRBJ1-5,TRBV15,-,TRBD1
TGTGCCAGCAGTTTAGGTCAGGGAACCGAAGAGACCCAGTACTTC,CASSLGQGTEETQYF,TRBJ2-5,TRBV27,-,-
TGTGCCAGCAGTGACCCAACTAGCGGGGTCTACAATGAGCAGTTCTTC,CASSDPTSGVYNEQFF,TRBJ2-1,TRBV25-1,-,TRBD2
TGTGCCAGCAGCTCGGACAGGGGATCGGAGACCCAGTACTTC,CASSSDRGSETQYF,TRBJ2-5,TRBV11-2,-,TRBD1
TGTGCCTGGAGTGGAGGGGGAGGGGTCGGACAAGAGACCCAGTACTTC,CAWSGGGGVGQETQYF,TRBJ2-5,TRBV30,few,-
TGTGCCTGGAGCCAATGGGGAGGGAGGATCCCTGAAGCTTTCTTT,CAWSQWGGRIPEAFF,TRBJ1-1,TRBV30,-,-
TGTGCCAGCAGTTCCCTCCGGTCTGGAAACACCATATATTTT,CASSSLRSGNTIYF,TRBJ1-3,TRBV6-5,-,-
TGTGCCACCAGTGATGGCCCCCAAGAGACCCAGTACTTC,CATSDGPQETQYF,TRBJ2-5,TRBV24-1,-,-
TGTGCCAGTAAGCCCACCACAGGGAACTATGGCTACACCTTC,CASKPTTGNYGYTF,TRBJ1-2,TRBV19,few,-
TGTGCCATCAGTGAGTTTGGCCTGAGGGAGGATGAGCAGTTCTTC,CAISEFGLREDEQFF,TRBJ2-1,TRBV10-3,few,-
TGCAGCGTCAGTTGGACGGACAATCAGCCCCAGCATTTT,CSVSWTDNQPQHF,TRBJ1-5,TRBV29-1,-,-
TGCGCCAGCAGCTTGGTTGACCTAGCGGGAGAGTACGAGCAGTACTTC,CASSLVDLAGEYEQYF,TRBJ2-7,TRBV5-1,few,TRBD2
TGTGCCAGCAGCGTAGGTGGGACTAGCGGCAATGGGCAGTTCTTC,CASSVGGTSGNGQFF,TRBJ2-1,TRBV9,once,TRBD2
TGTGCCAGCAGCTCAGACTATGGCTACACCTTC,CASSSDYGYTF,TRBJ1-2,TRBV11-2,-,-
TGCGCCAGCAGCTACCCCCCCGGGGGCACCGGGGAGCTGTTTTTT,CASSYPPGGTGELFF,TRBJ2-2,TRBV5-1,-,-
TGTGCCAGCAGCCAGGAAATAACTAGCGGAATCTCCTACGAGCAGTACTTC,CASSQEITSGISYEQYF,TRBJ2-7,TRBV4-2,-,TRBD2
TGTGCCAGCAGCTTGCGGGACAGCAACACTGAAGCTTTCTTT,CASSLRDSNTEAFF,TRBJ1-1,TRBV27,-,TRBD1
TGCGCCAGCAGCCAAACGGGGACGCGGTCGACCGGGGAGCTGTTTTTT,CASSQTGTRSTGELFF,TRBJ2-2,TRBV4-1,once,-
TGTGCCAGTAGTATAGGAGGAAGGGCAAGGGAGACCCAGTACTTC,CASSIGGRARETQYF,TRBJ2-5,TRBV19,-,-